Below are 20 T cell receptor beta chains sequenced from a single sample in a study of neurological immune-mediated disorders. TCRdb used MiXCR to reprocess the 5' RACE reads, holding one entry per CDR3 protein. This table holds roughly 50,000 distinct CDR3 sequences, approximately 12% found once. Time point meaning: longitudinal time-point 3. Sequenced sample: PBMCs. All receptors derive from a male donor with HTLV-1-associated myelopathy (HAM/TSP).

This clonotype was recorded many times. The chain couples TRBV7-9 to TRBJ1-5; D unresolved. Trimming took off 0 bases at V and 0 bases at J, with 3 bases between the two ends. The CDR3 has 14 amino acids. Germline assignment: CDR1 SEHNR and CDR2 FQNEAQ (reference sequence). The CDR3, as DNA: TGTGCCAGCAGCTTAGCCGGTAGCAATCAGCCCCAGCATTTT. This sequence encodes CASSLAGSNQPQHF.

This clonotype was seen repeatedly, ten times or more. This chain connects TRBV20-1 to TRBJ2-3; D is unresolved. This CDR3 contains 13 residues. Trimming cost V 1 base and J 3 bases, with 8 bases left between them. The germline CDR1 and CDR2 sequences are DFQATT and SNEGSKA (reference sequence). The CDR3 nucleotides are TGCAGTGCTAGAGCTGCCCTTACAGATACGCAGTATTTT. Translated: CSARAALTDTQYF.

This clonotype was recorded many times. The rearrangement joins TRBV6-6 to TRBJ2-1; the D is unclear. Germline V gives CDR1 MNHNY, CDR2 SVGAGI (reference sequence). The germline V and J ends were trimmed by 2 bases and 7 bases, with 3 bases remaining between them. The CDR3 length is 11 residues. CDR3: CASSYGNEQFF. DNA for the CDR3: TGTGCCAGCAGTTACGGTAATGAGCAGTTCTTC.

There are many counts of this clonotype. This chain uses TRBV5-1 with TRBJ2-7; D is tentatively TRBD1 or TRBD2 (5 bases each). Germline V gene lookup returns CDR1 SGHRS and CDR2 YFSETQ. This CDR3 spans 14 amino acids. Trimming took off 4 bases at V and 2 bases at J, with 13 bases between the two ends. The CDR3 DNA reads as TGCGCCAGCAGCCCCCGGGACGGAACCTACGAGCAGTACTTC. It is translated as CASSPRDGTYEQYF.

In this sample, this clonotype turned up a few times. The rearrangement links TRBV5-1 to TRBJ1-4; tentative D call: TRBD1 (5 bases). V gave up 1 base and J gave up 8 bases, with 12 bases separating them. CDR1 is SGHRS and CDR2 is YFSETQ in the germline V gene. The CDR3 contains 14 residues. DNA of the CDR3: TGCGCCAGCAGCTTGAGTACAGGCAACGAAAAACTGTTTTTT. Its translation is CASSLSTGNEKLFF. Drawing the rest from reference TRBV5-1 and TRBJ1-4, the complete variable domain is KAGVTQTPRYLIKTRGQQVTLSCSPISGHRSVSWYQQTPGQGLQFLFEYFSETQRNKGNFPGRFSGRQFSNSRSEMNVSTLELGDSALYLCASSLSTGNEKLFFGSGTQLSVL.

This clonotype was picked up many times. The chain is built from TRBV20-1 and TRBJ1-6; no clear D. This CDR3 region has 14 residues. Trimming stripped 0 bases from V and 10 bases from J, with 13 bases between. Looked up from germline, CDR1 is DFQATT and CDR2 is SNEGSKA (reference sequence). The CDR3 here is CSARDAAVGSPLHF. The CDR3 DNA follows: TGCAGTGCTAGAGATGCGGCTGTTGGGTCACCCCTCCACTTT.

This clonotype came up many times. The J gene is TRBJ1-3, the V gene TRBV5-1; no clear D gene. The CDR3 extends over 14 amino acids. The germline V gene has CDR1 SGHRS and CDR2 YFSETQ. Trimming shortened V by 0 bases and J by 2 bases, and 6 bases separated the two germline ends. CDR3 protein: CASSLEMAGNTIYF. The CDR3 bases are TGCGCCAGCAGCTTGGAGATGGCTGGAAACACCATATATTTT.

This clonotype was found many times. The chain joins TRBV6-2 or TRBV6-3 to TRBJ2-1; D uncertain. The CDR3 runs to 13 residues. Germline CDR1 is MNHEY and CDR2 is SVGEGT. V was cut by 9 bases and J by 0 bases, with 9 bases left in between. As DNA, the CDR3 is TGTGCCAGTAGACGGGTCTCCTACAATGAGCAGTTCTTC. This translates into CASRRVSYNEQFF.

This clonotype came up many times. The V and J genes are TRBV5-6 and TRBJ1-2; a possible D gene is TRBD1 (6 bases). The CDR3 runs to 14 residues. Trimming removed 4 bases from V and 5 bases from J, with 15 bases in between. Germline assignment: CDR1 SGHDT and CDR2 YYEEEE. CDR3 in amino acids: CASSLDGGGYGYTF. The CDR3 bases are TGTGCCAGCAGCCTCGACGGGGGCGGTTATGGCTACACCTTC.

This clonotype has ten or more counts. The chain couples TRBV3-1 to TRBJ1-3; D call uncertain. The V end was cut by 3 bases, the J end by 0 bases, with 6 bases between. The CDR3 covers 14 residues. CDR1 LGHDT and CDR2 YNNKEL come from the germline V gene (reference sequence). This CDR3 reads CASSHVDSGNTIYF. CDR3 in DNA: TGTGCCAGCAGCCACGTGGACTCTGGAAACACCATATATTTT. Looking up the rest from reference TRBV3-1 and TRBJ1-3 gives the full variable domain: DTAVSQTPKYLVTQMGNDKSIKCEQNLGHDTMYWYKQDSKKFLKIMFSYNNKELIINETVPNRFSPKSPDKAHLNLHINSLELGDSAVYFCASSHVDSGNTIYFGEGSWLTVV.

Remarks on this clonotype: A single base separates this from a much larger clone, so it may be a read error. This chain uses TRBV6-1 with TRBJ1-5; TRBD1 is a possible D gene (6 bases). Germline-derived CDR1 and CDR2 are MNHNS and SASEGT. CDR3 size: 16 residues. The V end lost 11 bases, the J end lost 2 bases, and 22 bases lay between the germline ends. CDR3 loop: CASDKEGGSCNQPQHF. The CDR3 DNA is TGTGCCTCGGACAAAGAGGGGGGCTCGTGCAATCAGCCCCAGCATTTT.

This clonotype was recorded at least ten times. The rearrangement links TRBV5-1 to TRBJ2-2; D unclear. Germline V gene data show CDR1 as SGHRS and CDR2 as YFSETQ. CDR3 length equals 13 residues. Trimming took 1 base from V and 5 from J, leaving 6 bases between them. For the CDR3, the DNA is TGCGCCAGCAGCTTGTTAGTAACCGGGGAGCTGTTTTTT. This encodes CASSLLVTGELFF.

At least ten counts were recorded for this clonotype. This chain connects TRBV2 to TRBJ2-3, with 8 bases lining up with TRBD1. The V and J ends lost 6 bases and 0 bases, in that order; junction bases with no gene match: 5. This CDR3 is built from 15 residues. Germline V CDR1 and CDR2: SNHLY, FYNNEI. Here the CDR3 reads CASRLRQGSTDTQYF. The CDR3 DNA reads TGTGCCAGCAGACTCCGACAGGGGAGCACAGATACGCAGTATTTT.

This clonotype was seen repeatedly, ten times or more. V usage is TRBV5-5 and J usage is TRBJ2-7, with D perhaps TRBD1 (6 bases). Per the germline V gene, CDR1 is SGHKS and CDR2 is YYEKEE (reference sequence). This CDR3 contains 15 residues. Deletions cut 0 bases from V and 6 bases from J, with 16 bases between. This chain's CDR3 is CASSLERQGRAEQYF. The CDR3 bases are TGTGCCAGCAGCTTGGAGAGGCAGGGGCGGGCCGAGCAGTACTTC.

This clonotype showed up many times. This chain connects TRBV20-1 to TRBJ1-6; possibly TRBD1 for D (5 bases). Deletions cut 6 bases from V and 0 bases from J, with 12 bases between. Germline-derived CDR1 and CDR2 are DFQATT and SNEGSKA (reference sequence). CDR3 length: 15 residues. The CDR3 DNA sequence: TGCAGTGCCCATCGACAGATCTCCTATAATTCACCCCTCCACTTT. It yields the protein CSAHRQISYNSPLHF.

In its sample, this clonotype was seen many times. The J gene is TRBJ2-1, the V gene TRBV5-1; 8 bases align to TRBD2. J was trimmed by 0 bases and V by 2 bases; bases with no gene match: 13. This CDR3 is built from 19 residues. Germline assignment: CDR1 SGHRS and CDR2 YFSETQ. The CDR3 DNA reads TGCGCCAGCAGCTTTGATCTTACGCGGGGGGCCTCCTCCTACAATGAGCAGTTCTTC. It yields the protein CASSFDLTRGASSYNEQFF.

This clonotype was picked up many times. The chain couples TRBV5-1 to TRBJ2-2, with unresolved D. Germline-derived CDR1 and CDR2 are SGHRS and YFSETQ. CDR3 length: 14 amino acids. V was clipped by 0 bases and J by 7 bases, with 10 bases between them. The CDR3 reads CASSLETGRGELFF. Written as DNA, the CDR3 is TGCGCCAGCAGCTTGGAGACCGGGCGCGGGGAGCTGTTTTTT.

This clonotype has a count of ten or more. The V and J genes are TRBV28 and TRBJ2-5; D may be TRBD1 (6 bases). V lost 0 bases, J lost 5 bases, and 10 bases lay in between. The CDR3 loop spans 14 amino acids. Per the germline V gene, CDR1 is MDHEN and CDR2 is SYDVKM. This chain's CDR3 is CASSLWGARETQYF. The CDR3 DNA reads TGTGCCAGCAGTTTATGGGGGGCGCGGGAGACCCAGTACTTC.

In regard to this clonotype: At one of its ends the junction is not consistent with the germline gene, which may arise from a read error. V and J are TRBV5-1 and TRBJ1-5; the match to TRBD1 covers 10 bases. The CDR3 extends over 15 amino acids. The germline V gene has CDR1 SGHRS and CDR2 YFSETQ. The DNA of the CDR3 is TGCGCCGGCAGCGACGGGACAGGGGTTAATCAGCCCCAACATTTT. It yields the protein CAGSDGTGVNQPQHF.

This clonotype was found many times. This chain links TRBV11-2 with TRBJ1-6; D might be TRBD1 (5 bases). CDR1 and CDR2 (germline): SGHAT, FQNNGV. V was trimmed by 6 bases and J by 18 bases, leaving 18 bases between them. The CDR3 has 12 residues. The chain's CDR3 is CASRPSSGQPHF. The CDR3 region has the DNA TGTGCCAGCAGGCCATCTTCAGGGCAGCCCCACTTT.